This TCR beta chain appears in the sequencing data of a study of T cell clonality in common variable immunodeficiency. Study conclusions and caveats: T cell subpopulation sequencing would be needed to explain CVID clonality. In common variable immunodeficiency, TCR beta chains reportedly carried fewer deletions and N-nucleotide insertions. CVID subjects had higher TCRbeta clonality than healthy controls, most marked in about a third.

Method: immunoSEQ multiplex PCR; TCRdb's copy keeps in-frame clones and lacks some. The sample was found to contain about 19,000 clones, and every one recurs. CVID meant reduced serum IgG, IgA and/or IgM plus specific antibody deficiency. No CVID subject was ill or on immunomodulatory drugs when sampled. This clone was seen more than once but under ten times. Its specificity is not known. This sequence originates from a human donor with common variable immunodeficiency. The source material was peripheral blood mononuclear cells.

The sequenced CDR3 bases are TGCAGTGCTGGCCCCGGGACTAGCGTCGTTGAG. This encodes CSAGPGTSVVE. The whole CDR3 is CSAGPGTSVVEQFF. The chain joins TRBV20-1 to TRBJ2-1; the match to TRBD2 covers 10 bases. The read finishes 3 residues shy of the CDR3 end, and the germline J gene is used to complete it. V gave up 5 bases and J gave up 9 bases; unmatched junction bases: 10. The CDR3 sequence is 14 residues long. Germline V gives CDR1 DFQATT, CDR2 SNEGSKA (reference sequence).